These 25 T cell receptor beta chains share one sample of origin, sequenced in a study of shared clonotypes between healthy human individuals. Measured with immunoSEQ multiplex PCR; TCRdb has only the in-frame clones, and not every one. The top ten clones hold about 1.5% of a sample with 850,000 to 1,200,000 clones, 65% to 75% of them seen once. The sequenced material came from memory CD4+ T cells sorted from blood. Subset reported: CD45RA-negative fraction. The receptors shown here come from a man between 18 and 35 years old in good health.

This clone was observed a single time. The J gene is TRBJ2-6, the V gene TRBV12-5; 9 nucleotides align to TRBD1. With 7 bases clipped from V and 0 bases from J, the junction kept 10 bases outside the gene matches. Germline values: CDR1 LGHNT, CDR2 FRNRAP. There are 18 residues in the CDR3. CDR3 coding DNA: TGTGCTAGTGCCCCCGGGACAGGGCCATCCTCTGGGGCCAACGTCCTGACTTTC. Amino acid sequence: CASAPGTGPSSGANVLTF.

This clone was observed a handful of times. Other nucleotide sequences from this sample produce the same CDR3. The V gene is TRBV7-9, the J gene TRBJ2-1; maybe TRBD1 (5 bases). The V end lost 1 base, the J end lost 1 base, and 8 bases lay between the germline ends. The CDR3 extends over 15 amino acids. Germline V lookup: CDR1 SEHNR, CDR2 FQNEAQ (reference sequence). For the CDR3, the DNA is TGTGCCAGCAGCTTAGAGCAGGGATCCTACAATGAGCAGTTCTTC. Amino acids: CASSLEQGSYNEQFF.

The rearrangement joins TRBV13 to TRBJ2-7; TRBD1 matches at 7 bases. After removal of 1 base from V and 1 base from J, the junction contained 13 bases not matched to a gene. The CDR3 sequence is 18 residues long. The germline V gene encodes CDR1 PRHDT and CDR2 FYEKMQ (reference sequence). CDR3 nucleotide sequence: TGTGCCAGCAGCTTAGTGTGGCCGGTACAGGGGATATCCTACGAGCAGTACTTC. Translation: CASSLVWPVQGISYEQYF.

This clone has just a few counts. The rearrangement joins TRBV19 to TRBJ2-2, with 9 bases aligning to TRBD1. From germline, CDR1 is LNHDA and CDR2 SQIVND (reference sequence). CDR3 length equals 15 residues. The ends lost 7 bases at V and 7 bases at J; junction bases unmatched: 10. CDR3: CASTSRDRDDGELFF. The DNA of the CDR3 is TGTGCCAGTACCTCCCGGGACAGGGACGACGGGGAGCTGTTTTTT.

This clone was recorded only once. The rearrangement joins TRBV18 to TRBJ2-7; D remains ambiguous. V was trimmed by 1 base and J by 2 bases, leaving 9 bases between them. Germline V lookup: CDR1 KGHSH, CDR2 LQKENI. The CDR3 covers 14 residues. For the CDR3, the DNA is TGTGCCAGCTCACCACAGGGCCCAGCCTACGAGCAGTACTTC. Protein sequence: CASSPQGPAYEQYF.

This chain joins TRBV11-2 and TRBJ2-5; D not resolved. Germline lookup yields CDR1 SGHAT and CDR2 FQNNGV. This CDR3 contains 15 residues. Trimming stripped 5 bases from V and 2 bases from J, with 15 bases between. CDR3 sequence: CASSTAGPLQETQYF. The CDR3 nucleotides read TGTGCCAGCAGCACCGCCGGCCCCTTACAAGAGACCCAGTACTTC.

The V call is TRBV28, the J call TRBJ1-1, with D uncertain. The length of the CDR3 is 15 residues. Per the germline V gene, CDR1 is MDHEN and CDR2 is SYDVKM. The V end was cut by 4 bases, the J end by 4 bases, with 16 bases between. The CDR3 DNA reads TGTGCCAGCAGTTCACCCCAGACAAGGCGCACTGAAGCTTTCTTT. It specifies CASSSPQTRRTEAFF.

The chain has TRBV10-3 and TRBJ2-3; 11 nucleotides line up with TRBD2. CDR3 length equals 16 residues. Germline loops: CDR1 ENHRY, CDR2 SYGVKD. J was trimmed by 2 bases and V by 4 bases; bases with no gene match: 5. The CDR3 nucleotides are TGTGCCATCAGTGGAACTAGCGGGAGCCCCACAGATACGCAGTATTTT. It specifies CAISGTSGSPTDTQYF.

The rearrangement uses TRBV30 and TRBJ1-2; 9 nucleotides line up with TRBD1. V was clipped by 5 bases and J by 2 bases; unmatched bases: 3. This CDR3 comprises 13 residues. CDR1 GTSNPN and CDR2 SVGIG come from the germline V gene (reference sequence). The CDR3 loop is CAWGQGRNYGYTF. The CDR3 bases are TGTGCCTGGGGACAGGGGCGAAACTATGGCTACACCTTC.

The J gene is TRBJ1-5, the V gene TRBV5-6; D perhaps matches TRBD1 (5 bases). Trimming left V 4 bases short and J 7 bases short, with 21 bases between. Germline CDR1 is SGHDT and CDR2 is YYEEEE. This CDR3 comprises 16 residues. The DNA of the CDR3 is TGTGCCAGCAGCGACGACCCCGGGACCGAGCCCCAGCCCCAGCATTTT. Encoded protein: CASSDDPGTEPQPQHF.

To note about this clone: The junction shows a germline mismatch at one end, possibly a read error. V and J are TRBV5-5 and TRBJ2-7; 7 positions agree with TRBD1. Germline V gene lookup returns CDR1 SGHKS and CDR2 YYEKEE (reference sequence). The CDR3 sequence is 15 residues long. This CDR3 reads CASSPRQGFSYEQYF. The CDR3 DNA reads TGCGCCAGCAGCCCGAGACAGGGATTCTCCTACGAGCAGTACTTC.

The rearrangement uses TRBV4-3 and TRBJ2-1; TRBD2 might be the D (5 bases). The CDR3 runs to 15 residues. V lost 0 bases and J 3 bases, leaving 9 bases between the germline ends. Germline-derived CDR1 and CDR2 are LGHNA and YSLEER. The CDR3 coding sequence is TGCGCCAGCAGCCAAGATTTCCGGGACTACAATGAGCAGTTCTTC. Protein sequence: CASSQDFRDYNEQFF.

The table lists this clone with a few counts. V and J are TRBV27 and TRBJ1-6; D may be TRBD1 (6 bases). Germline CDR1 is MNHEY and CDR2 is SMNVEV (reference sequence). The CDR3 totals 15 residues. The germline V and J ends were trimmed by 6 bases and 7 bases, with 16 bases remaining between them. The CDR3 sequence: CASRNRGYGNSPLHF. DNA of the CDR3: TGTGCCAGCAGGAATAGGGGGTACGGGAATTCACCCCTCCACTTT.

This clone was seen a handful of times. The chain uses TRBV12-5 and TRBJ2-5; D is unclear. This CDR3 contains 11 residues. Germline V gene sequence: CDR1 LGHNT, CDR2 FRNRAP. Deletions cut 10 bases from V and 7 bases from J, with 13 bases between. The CDR3 here is CATPGLGTQYF. The CDR3 coding sequence is TGTGCTACCCCGGGCCTAGGGACCCAGTACTTC.

CDR3 coding DNA: TGTGCCAGCTCACCACCGAAAGCGTACGAGCAGTACTTC. As protein: CASSPPKAYEQYF. The rearrangement joins TRBV18 to TRBJ2-7; D unresolved. Trimming cost V 0 bases and J 4 bases, with 7 bases left between them. In germline, CDR1 is KGHSH, CDR2 LQKENI. This CDR3 contains 13 residues.

This chain joins TRBV6-1 and TRBJ2-1, with D perhaps matching TRBD1 (5 bases). Germline CDR1 reads MNHNS; CDR2 reads SASEGT. V was clipped by 8 bases and J by 12 bases, with 20 bases between them. CDR3 length: 13 amino acids. The CDR3 nucleotides read TGTGCCAGCCAGACAGCGTCAGATTGGAGGCAGTTCTTC. It encodes CASQTASDWRQFF.

Concerning this clone: This sample includes further DNA sequences coding for the same CDR3. This rearrangement joins TRBV6-5 to TRBJ1-2, with D possibly matching TRBD1 (6 bases). Germline CDR1 is MNHEY and CDR2 is SVGAGI. V lost 5 bases and J lost 8, with 9 bases in between. The CDR3 length is 11 residues. This chain's CDR3 is CASSPGGGYTF. DNA of the CDR3: TGTGCCAGCAGTCCGGGGGGCGGCTACACCTTC.

This clone occurred a few times. The chain carries TRBV6-1 and TRBJ2-3; TRBD2 matches at 7 bases. CDR3 length: 14 residues. CDR1 is MNHNS, CDR2 SASEGT, per germline. The ends lost 2 bases at V and 5 bases at J; junction bases unmatched: 4. Here the CDR3 reads CASSERRERDTQYF. CDR3 sequence (DNA): TGTGCCAGCAGTGAAAGGCGGGAGCGAGATACGCAGTATTTT.

This rearrangement joins TRBV5-4 to TRBJ1-1; weak D call: TRBD1 (5 bases). Looked up from germline, CDR1 is SGHNT and CDR2 is YYREEE (reference sequence). V shed 0 bases and J shed 10 bases, with 13 bases lying between them. CDR3 length: 13 amino acids. DNA of the CDR3: TGTGCCAGCAGCTTGGGGGGGGTCAGCGGAGCTTTCTTT. As protein: CASSLGGVSGAFF.

This rearrangement joins TRBV6-5 to TRBJ1-5; the D is unclear. Trimming shortened V by 6 bases and J by 0 bases, and 12 bases separated the two germline ends. The CDR3 is 15 amino acids. Germline V CDR1 and CDR2: MNHEY, SVGAGI. This CDR3 reads CASRSSGNSNQPQHF. The CDR3 region has the DNA TGTGCCAGCAGATCGTCCGGGAATAGCAATCAGCCCCAGCATTTT.

V gene TRBV7-9 combines with J gene TRBJ2-1; TRBD2 is a possible D gene (6 bases). The CDR3 loop spans 17 amino acids. The V gene's germline CDR1 is SEHNR and CDR2 FQNEAQ (reference sequence). V was shortened by 5 bases and J by 2 bases, with 19 bases between the two germline ends. In DNA, the CDR3 is TGTGCCAGCAGCCAACCGGACTGGACTAAAACCTACAATGAGCAGTTCTTC. Amino acid sequence: CASSQPDWTKTYNEQFF.

This sequence joins TRBV7-8 and TRBJ2-1; 8 bases fit TRBD2. Germline values: CDR1 SGHVS, CDR2 FQNEAQ. There are 15 residues in the CDR3. The trim removed 2 bases at V and 6 bases at J, leaving 6 bases unmatched. The CDR3 bases are TGTGCCAGCAGCTTATTGCCGGGAGGGCCCAATGAGCAGTTCTTC. Its protein is CASSLLPGGPNEQFF.

This CDR3 is CSVVGTGRSYNEQFF. The CDR3 DNA reads TGCAGCGTGGTGGGGACAGGACGCTCCTACAATGAGCAGTTCTTC. This chain joins TRBV29-1 and TRBJ2-1, with 8 bases fitting TRBD1. With 6 bases clipped from V and 0 bases from J, the junction kept 7 bases outside the gene matches. This CDR3 comprises 15 residues. CDR1 SQVTM and CDR2 ANQGSEA come from the germline V gene.

Only a few counts were recorded for this clone. The identical CDR3 is also encoded by other nucleotide sequences in the sample. The chain uses TRBV2 and TRBJ2-2, with 10 positions matching TRBD1. The trim removed 6 bases at V and 5 bases at J, leaving 0 bases unmatched. From germline, CDR1 is SNHLY and CDR2 FYNNEI. This CDR3 is built from 13 residues. The CDR3 DNA reads as TGTGCCAGCAGGGGACAGGGGACCGGGGAGCTGTTTTTT. Residues: CASRGQGTGELFF. The complete variable domain, with remaining parts taken from reference TRBV2 and TRBJ2-2, reads EPEVTQTPSHQVTQMGQEVILRCVPISNHLYFYWYRQILGQKVEFLVSFYNNEISEKSEIFDDQFSVERPDGSNFTLKIRSTKLEDSAMYFCASRGQGTGELFFGEGSRLTVL.

This clone was observed a single time. The chain employs TRBV6-6 and TRBJ2-7; 7 bases align to TRBD1. V lost 5 bases to trimming and J lost 5 bases; unmatched junction nucleotides: 6. CDR3 length equals 13 residues. Germline V gene lookup returns CDR1 MNHNY and CDR2 SVGAGI (reference sequence). The CDR3 sequence: CASSRLTGDEQYF. The CDR3 DNA reads as TGTGCCAGCAGTCGACTTACAGGGGACGAGCAGTACTTC.